This TCR beta chain was captured in a study of shared clonotypes between healthy human individuals. Study outcomes and limitations: Clonotype sharing among donors likely depends on sequencing depth.

Worth noting for this clone: Its antigen is currently unknown. The junction and the germline gene differ at one end; a read error may be behind it.

All donors were Caucasian adults living in Nashville, Tennessee. CDR3 length equals 14 residues. Per germline, CDR1 SEHNR and CDR2 FQNEAQ (reference sequence). The protocol was immunoSEQ multiplex PCR, while the TCRdb copy is restricted to in-frame clones and leaves out a portion. The sample comprises approximately 1,000,000 clones, approximately 75% of which are singletons, and roughly 0.82% rests with the top ten. The specimen sequenced was memory CD4+ T cells from PBMCs. As to subset: CD45RA-negative fraction. The chain carries TRBV7-9 and TRBJ2-1, with 10 positions matching TRBD2. The sequence derives from a man aged 18 to 30 in good health. Some clones in this sample may be carry-over from other donors' samples. The chain's CDR3 is CASSLAGAPNEQFF. CDR3 sequence (DNA): TGTGCCAGCAGCCTAGCGGGAGCTCCTAATGAGCAGTTCTTC.